Presented here are 11 T cell receptor beta chains from one specimen sequenced in a study of beta chain features in type 1 diabetes. TCRB transcripts that were expressed got sequenced, as all of the isolated RNA had been reverse transcribed. This table comes from immunoSEQ multiplex PCR, and its TCRdb copy is limited to in-frame clones, with some not included. The sample consists of 95,000 to 150,000 clones, about a sixth of them appearing once. Study results and caveats: There was a moderate but significant shortening of TCRB CDR3s in all four CD4+ subsets of Type 1 diabetes patients.

Their cognate antigens are unknown. Sequenced sample: central memory CD4+ T cells from blood. The receptors come from a man aged 30-40 years with type 1 diabetes.

The rearrangement links TRBV19 to TRBJ1-2, with D perhaps TRBD1 (6 bases). The CDR3 has 14 residues. V lost 5 bases, J lost 2 bases, and 12 bases lay in between. From germline, CDR1 is LNHDA and CDR2 SQIVND (reference sequence). The CDR3 coding sequence is TGTGCCAGTAGTTACGAGGGACACAACTATGGCTACACCTTC. This codes for CASSYEGHNYGYTF.

The CDR3 sequence is CASSDLVSPYEQYF. The CDR3 DNA follows: TGTGCCAGCAGTGACCTTGTTTCCCCCTACGAGCAGTACTTC. The rearrangement links TRBV25-1 to TRBJ2-7; D unclear. Germline V CDR1 and CDR2: MGHDK, SYGVNS. The V end was cut by 3 bases, the J end by 2 bases, with 11 bases between. CDR3 length equals 14 residues.

In its sample, this clone was seen a few times. The chain employs TRBV27 and TRBJ2-1, with D maybe TRBD1 (5 bases). The CDR3 extends over 13 amino acids. The germline V gene has CDR1 MNHEY and CDR2 SMNVEV (reference sequence). V lost 5 bases, J lost 8 bases, and 13 bases lay in between. In nucleotides, the CDR3 is TGTGCCAGCAGTCCGGTGGGCAGGGATGAGCAGTTCTTC. Amino acid sequence: CASSPVGRDEQFF.

This chain uses TRBV18 with TRBJ2-4; D is ambiguous. The CDR3 length is 13 residues. V was trimmed by 2 bases and J by 8 bases, leaving 10 bases between them. Germline V gene lookup returns CDR1 KGHSH and CDR2 LQKENI. CDR3 region: CASSPALRDIQYF. The CDR3 coding sequence is TGTGCCAGCTCACCAGCACTGAGAGACATTCAGTACTTC.

The chain carries TRBV5-1 and TRBJ1-4, with 11 bases fitting TRBD1. The CDR3 consists of 17 residues. After removal of 1 base from V and 6 bases from J, the junction contained 8 bases not matched to a gene. Germline V CDR1 and CDR2: SGHRS, YFSETQ. CDR3 region: CASSLFSSGQGDEKLFF. CDR3 nucleotides: TGCGCCAGCAGCTTGTTTTCTTCGGGACAGGGGGATGAAAAACTGTTTTTT.

The chain employs TRBV5-4 and TRBJ2-3; D might be TRBD2 (5 bases). V shed 0 bases and J shed 1 base, with 6 bases lying between them. Germline values: CDR1 SGHNT, CDR2 YYREEE (reference sequence). CDR3 length equals 14 residues. The CDR3 DNA is TGTGCCAGCAGCTTGGGACTACGCACAGATACGCAGTATTTT. It yields the protein CASSLGLRTDTQYF.

CDR3 loop: CASSRYGERLETQYF. Written as DNA, the CDR3 is TGCGCCAGCAGCCGTTACGGGGAGAGGCTAGAGACCCAGTACTTC. The J gene is TRBJ2-5, the V gene TRBV4-1, with D maybe TRBD2 (5 bases). The V gene's germline CDR1 is MGHRA and CDR2 YSYEKL. V lost 4 bases to trimming and J lost 4 bases, with 16 bases between them. The CDR3 sequence is 15 residues long.

The rearrangement uses TRBV4-2 and TRBJ1-4; D gene ambiguous. Trimming removed 0 bases from V and 4 bases from J, with 9 bases in between. The CDR3 runs to 15 residues. The V gene's germline CDR1 is LGHNA and CDR2 YNFKEQ. CDR3 sequence: CASSQDRAGNEKLFF. The CDR3, as DNA: TGTGCCAGCAGCCAAGATAGGGCCGGTAATGAAAAACTGTTTTTT.

This clone was counted between two and nine times. The V call is TRBV4-3, the J call TRBJ1-1; D is uncertain. Germline CDR1 LGHNA, CDR2 YSLEER. Trimming shortened V by 0 bases and J by 0 bases, and 11 bases separated the two germline ends. The CDR3 extends over 16 amino acids. The chain's CDR3 is CASSQENQKVNTEAFF. CDR3 nucleotide sequence: TGCGCCAGCAGCCAAGAGAATCAGAAAGTGAACACTGAAGCTTTCTTT.

This chain joins TRBV4-3 and TRBJ1-2; 9 bases are shared with TRBD1. The CDR3 contains 15 residues. With 3 bases clipped from V and 6 bases from J, the junction kept 8 bases outside the gene matches. Germline assignment: CDR1 LGHNA and CDR2 YSLEER. CDR3 sequence reads: CASSHLTGGLNGYTF. In DNA, the CDR3 is TGCGCCAGCAGCCACCTGACAGGGGGACTCAATGGCTACACCTTC.

This clone was seen only a few times. The chain employs TRBV2 and TRBJ2-7; D is undetermined. This CDR3 is 12 amino acids long. Germline CDR1 and CDR2: SNHLY and FYNNEI. Trimming left V 4 bases short and J 7 bases short, with 11 bases between. The chain's CDR3 is CASSVDHWEQYF. The CDR3 DNA sequence: TGTGCCAGCAGTGTAGACCATTGGGAGCAGTACTTC.